The 11 T cell receptor beta chains below all came from one sample that was sequenced in a study of T cells in women clearing cervical HPV infection. TCRdb's copy holds only in-frame clones and misses some; the assay was immunoSEQ multiplex PCR. The sample data list 40,000 to 60,000 clones. Sequenced sample: blood buffy coat. The receptors were sampled from a woman between 18 and 75 years old with a cervical HPV16 infection that either progressed to CIN3+ or cleared (not recorded which).

Details on this clone: From the germline J gene comes the end of the CDR3, since the read stops 3 residues before it. This rearrangement joins TRBV20-1 to TRBJ2-3; D might be TRBD2 (6 bases). Germline lookup yields CDR1 DFQATT and CDR2 SNEGSKA (reference sequence). With 3 bases removed from V and 8 bases from J, the gap between germline ends came to 12 bases. This CDR3 is 12 amino acids long. CDR3 region: CSARGGPGTQYF. CDR3 DNA, as far as it was read: TGCAGTGCTAGGGGGGGTCCGGGTACG.

For this clone: The read stops 3 residues short of the end of the CDR3; the missing end is completed from the germline J gene. The V and J genes are TRBV29-1 and TRBJ2-1; D not certain. The CDR3 totals 13 residues. Per germline, CDR1 SQVTM and CDR2 ANQGSEA. V shed 5 bases and J shed 8 bases, with 16 bases lying between them. CDR3 residues: CSVSPMIVDEQFF. The part of the CDR3 DNA that was read is TGCAGCGTTAGTCCTATGATCGTGGATGAG.

A remark on this clone: The read terminates 3 residues before the CDR3 end, so the remaining end is supplied by the germline J gene. The V and J genes are TRBV29-1 and TRBJ2-2, with D perhaps TRBD1 (6 bases). The CDR3 consists of 13 residues. Germline V CDR1 and CDR2: SQVTM, ANQGSEA. Partial CDR3 DNA: TGCAGCGTGGGGACAAAAATGTCTGAAAAG. Translation gives CSVGTKMSEK. In full, the CDR3 is CSVGTKMSEKLFF.

In the case of this clone: Sequencing ends 3 residues short of the CDR3 end; the germline J gene provides the rest. The chain is built from TRBV30 and TRBJ2-1; D is perhaps TRBD2 (6 bases). CDR3 size: 15 residues. In germline, CDR1 is GTSNPN, CDR2 SVGIG (reference sequence). The ends were cut back, 5 bases at V and 6 bases at J, with 20 bases in the middle. The CDR3 reads CAWSAKGGHGNEQFF. CDR3 DNA (partial): TGTGCCTGGTCCGCAAAGGGAGGACACGGCAATGAG. Using reference TRBV30 and TRBJ2-1 for the parts outside the CDR3, the full variable domain is SQTIHQWPATLVQPVGSPLSLECTVEGTSNPNLYWYRQAAGRGLQLLFYSVGIGQISSEVPQNLSASRPQDRQFILSSKKLLLSDSGFYLCAWSAKGGHGNEQFFGPGTRLTVL.

With regard to this clone: The CDR3 extends 3 residues past the end of the read, so its final part is completed from the germline J gene. V gene TRBV19 combines with J gene TRBJ2-4, with 8 bases that match TRBD1. The CDR3 runs to 15 residues. Germline CDR1 LNHDA, CDR2 SQIVND (reference sequence). The CDR3 here is CASGRLDRENYGQYF. The part of the CDR3 DNA that was read is TGTGCCAGCGGGAGATTGGACAGGGAGAACTATGGT.

Details on this clone: The read ends 3 residues early relative to the CDR3; the germline J gene fills the gap. The V call is TRBV20-1, the J call TRBJ1-4; 11 bases are shared with TRBD1. V shed 3 bases, J shed 7 bases, and the junction held 1 base outside the gene matches. This CDR3 comprises 13 residues. Germline V gene data show CDR1 as DFQATT and CDR2 as SNEGSKA (reference sequence). CDR3 sequence: CSASGTGGEKLFF. The CDR3 DNA, read in part, is TGCAGTGCTAGTGGGACAGGGGGTGAAAAA.

Worth noting for this clone: Coverage ceases 3 residues before the CDR3 finishes, and the germline J gene fills in the end. This rearrangement joins TRBV6-2 or TRBV6-3 to TRBJ2-7; TRBD2 matches at 9 bases. The ends lost 5 bases at V and 0 bases at J; junction bases unmatched: 5. CDR3 length: 15 residues. Germline-derived CDR1 and CDR2 are MNHEY and SVGEGT. The CDR3 is CASSQLAGSSYEQYF. The covered CDR3 bases are TGTGCCAGCAGTCAACTAGCGGGTAGCTCCTACGAG.

As concerns this clone: The read ends 3 residues early relative to the CDR3; the germline J gene fills the gap. This chain connects TRBV18 to TRBJ1-1; TRBD1 agrees at 7 bases. Germline V gives CDR1 KGHSH, CDR2 LQKENI. The CDR3 consists of 13 residues. The junction had 1 base not matched to a gene; V was cut back by 5 bases and J by 1 base. CDR3 DNA (partial): TGTGCCAGCTCAGCAGGGGGGAACACTGAA. Its translation: CASSAGGNTE. The whole CDR3 region reads CASSAGGNTEAFF.

Of note for this clone: With the read ending 3 residues before the CDR3 end, the germline J gene is used to fill in that end. V usage is TRBV5-6 and J usage is TRBJ2-1; no clear D gene. This CDR3 spans 12 amino acids. Germline V CDR1 and CDR2: SGHDT, YYEEEE. Trimming removed 1 base at V and 6 bases at J, with 5 bases between. CDR3 DNA, as far as it was read: TGTGCCAGCAGCTTGTATAGCAATGAG. This translates into CASSLYSNE. The entire CDR3 protein is CASSLYSNEQFF.

Of note for this clone: The sequenced fragment ends 3 residues before the CDR3 boundary, so the rest is inferred from the germline J gene. J is TRBJ2-5 and V is TRBV5-1; the D gene could be TRBD1 or TRBD2 (6 bases each). Germline CDR1 is SGHRS and CDR2 is YFSETQ. This CDR3 has 15 residues. V lost 1 base and J lost 4, with 14 bases in between. The sequenced CDR3 bases are TGCGCCAGCAGCTTGCTACCACAGGGAGGAGAGACC. Translating it yields CASSLLPQGGET. The whole CDR3 protein reads CASSLLPQGGETQYF.

Worth noting for this clone: From the germline J gene comes the end of the CDR3, since the read stops 3 residues before it. Other DNA sequences from this sample encode an identical CDR3 as well. This chain links TRBV14 with TRBJ2-3; TRBD2 aligns across 8 bases. V trimming: 2 bases; J trimming: 1 base; junction bases outside the gene matches: 5. This CDR3 has 16 amino acids. Germline V CDR1 and CDR2: SGHDN, FVKESK. This CDR3 reads CASSQNSGGGTDTQYF. The sequenced CDR3 bases are TGTGCCAGCAGCCAAAACTCCGGGGGGGGCACAGATACG.